These 23 T cell receptor beta chains originate from one sample sequenced in a study of beta chain features in type 1 diabetes. The study reverse transcribed the entire isolated RNA, so it sequenced expressed TCRB transcripts. Assay: immunoSEQ multiplex PCR; the TCRdb copy retains only in-frame clones and omits some. This table has about half a million clones, more than 9.5% appearing once. Material: naive CD4+ T cells from blood. Source of these receptors: a woman younger than 35 in good health.

This clone was observed a handful of times. The genes are TRBV4-3 and TRBJ2-7; D possibly corresponds to TRBD2 (7 bases). Germline V CDR1 and CDR2: LGHNA, YSLEER. CDR3 length: 16 amino acids. The ends were cut back, 4 bases at V and 3 bases at J, with 19 bases in the middle. The CDR3 coding sequence is TGCGCCAGCAGCCCCCGACCTCGGGGGGCGAACTACGAGCAGTACTTC. Translation: CASSPRPRGANYEQYF.

The chain is built from TRBV5-1 and TRBJ1-1; maybe TRBD1 (6 bases). The CDR3 extends over 15 amino acids. In germline, CDR1 is SGHRS, CDR2 YFSETQ. Deletions cut 3 bases from V and 0 bases from J, with 12 bases between. CDR3 region: CASSSSTGLNTEAFF. CDR3 in DNA: TGCGCCAGCAGCTCCTCGACAGGTTTGAACACTGAAGCTTTCTTT.

The chain carries TRBV9 and TRBJ1-1, with 8 bases identical to TRBD1. This CDR3 has 14 amino acids. V lost 2 bases to trimming and J lost 1 base; unmatched junction nucleotides: 1. The germline gives CDR1 SGDLS, CDR2 YYNGEE. This CDR3 is CASSVQGANTEAFF. DNA for the CDR3: TGTGCCAGCAGCGTCCAGGGGGCGAACACTGAAGCTTTCTTT. The full variable domain, completed using reference TRBV9 and TRBJ1-1, is DSGVTQTPKHLITATGQRVTLRCSPRSGDLSVYWYQQSLDQGLQFLIQYYNGEERAKGNILERFSAQQFPDLHSELNLSSLELGDSALYFCASSVQGANTEAFFGQGTRLTVV.

This rearrangement joins TRBV30 to TRBJ2-1; the D is unclear. This CDR3 has 12 amino acids. Germline assignment: CDR1 GTSNPN and CDR2 SVGIG (reference sequence). V was shortened by 3 bases and J by 6 bases, with 9 bases between the two germline ends. The CDR3 region has the DNA TGTGCCTGGAGGGGCCTCTTCAATGAGCAGTTCTTC. It encodes CAWRGLFNEQFF.

The chain recombines TRBV28 with TRBJ2-7; D not resolved. The CDR3 totals 14 residues. Germline-derived CDR1 and CDR2 are MDHEN and SYDVKM. The V and J ends lost 3 bases and 2 bases respectively, with 11 bases between them. The CDR3 loop reads CASSFGGGPYEQYV. DNA for the CDR3: TGTGCCAGCAGTTTCGGCGGTGGCCCCTACGAGCAGTACGTC.

This chain's CDR3 is CAWLLRGRADTQYF. The CDR3 coding sequence is TGTGCCTGGCTACTCAGGGGGCGCGCAGATACGCAGTATTTT. The V and J genes are TRBV30 and TRBJ2-3; 8 nucleotides agree with TRBD1. The V gene end was trimmed by 5 bases and the J gene end by 4 bases; junction bases not matched to a gene: 8. The germline V gene encodes CDR1 GTSNPN and CDR2 SVGIG (reference sequence). The CDR3 length is 14 residues.

A few counts support this clone. The chain is built from TRBV7-9 and TRBJ1-5; TRBD1 matches at 9 bases. Germline values: CDR1 SEHNR, CDR2 FQNEAQ (reference sequence). The CDR3 runs 11 residues. With 8 bases clipped from V and 9 bases from J, the junction kept 2 bases outside the gene matches. This CDR3 reads CASEGQGPQHF. The CDR3, as DNA: TGTGCCAGCGAGGGACAGGGGCCCCAGCATTTT.

This rearrangement joins TRBV7-8 to TRBJ1-2; no definite D call. This CDR3 region has 13 residues. Germline assignment: CDR1 SGHVS and CDR2 FQNEAQ. V lost 5 bases, J lost 2 bases, and 9 bases lay in between. In nucleotides, the CDR3 is TGTGCCAGCAGCCAGAGAGGGAACTATGGCTACACCTTC. This codes for CASSQRGNYGYTF.

V gene TRBV6-5 combines with J gene TRBJ1-4, with D perhaps TRBD1 (5 bases). Per germline, CDR1 MNHEY and CDR2 SVGAGI. Trimming took off 2 bases at V and 6 bases at J, with 7 bases between the two ends. The CDR3 covers 13 residues. In DNA form, the CDR3 reads TGTGCCAGCAGTTACGGGGGGTATGAAAAACTGTTTTTT. Protein product: CASSYGGYEKLFF.

This clone was seen a handful of times. The chain has TRBV19 and TRBJ2-3, with D maybe TRBD2 (5 bases). Germline V gene lookup returns CDR1 LNHDA and CDR2 SQIVND (reference sequence). CDR3 length: 15 residues. V lost 3 bases and J lost 1, with 11 bases in between. DNA for the CDR3: TGTGCCAGTAGTATTGCCAGCGGAGGCACAGATACGCAGTATTTT. Its translation: CASSIASGGTDTQYF.

This chain connects TRBV29-1 to TRBJ1-2; 10 bases agree with TRBD1. J lost 5 bases, V lost 0 bases, and 9 bases had no gene match. Germline CDR1 and CDR2: SQVTM and ANQGSEA. The CDR3 length is 16 residues. The CDR3 loop reads CSVEERLGQGYYGYTF. In DNA, the CDR3 is TGCAGCGTTGAAGAACGGCTGGGACAGGGGTATTATGGCTACACCTTC.

This clone was detected only a few times. Distinct nucleotide sequences in the sample also encode this CDR3. The chain links TRBV29-1 to TRBJ1-5, with TRBD1 as a possible D gene (6 bases). Per germline, CDR1 SQVTM and CDR2 ANQGSEA. This CDR3 is built from 13 residues. V was pared by 4 bases and J by 2 bases, with 9 bases between. CDR3 nucleotide sequence: TGCAGCGTTGGGGGGGGCGGCAATCAGCCCCAGCATTTT. Translation: CSVGGGGNQPQHF. The full variable domain, its missing parts supplied by reference TRBV29-1 and TRBJ1-5, is SAVISQKPSRDICQRGTSLTIQCQVDSQVTMMFWYRQQPGQSLTLIATANQGSEATYESGFVIDKFPISRPNLTFSTLTVSNMSPEDSSIYLCSVGGGGNQPQHFGDGTRLSIL.

The genes are TRBV6-1 and TRBJ2-3, with TRBD1 as a possible D gene (6 bases). V was cut by 6 bases and J by 2 bases, with 12 bases left in between. The CDR3 loop spans 14 amino acids. Germline-derived CDR1 and CDR2 are MNHNS and SASEGT. DNA for the CDR3: TGTGCCAGCAGCCTCCAGGGGTCCACAGATACGCAGTATTTT. Its protein is CASSLQGSTDTQYF.

As DNA, the CDR3 is TGTGCCAGCACATCGGGACAGGGTGGTGAAAAACTGTTTTTT. Translated, it gives CASTSGQGGEKLFF. This chain joins TRBV2 and TRBJ1-4; 9 positions match TRBD1. V dropped 7 bases and J dropped 7; count of bases not matched to a gene: 7. CDR3 length: 14 residues. From germline, CDR1 is SNHLY and CDR2 FYNNEI.

The chain is built from TRBV20-1 and TRBJ2-4; D possibly corresponds to TRBD2 (5 bases). The germline gives CDR1 DFQATT, CDR2 SNEGSKA (reference sequence). V was clipped by 1 base and J by 8 bases, with 6 bases between them. The CDR3 is made up of 11 amino acids. CDR3 nucleotide sequence: TGCAGTGCTAGAGTGGAGGACATTCAGTACTTC. Protein product: CSARVEDIQYF.

This clone turned up a few times. This rearrangement joins TRBV7-9 to TRBJ1-1, with unresolved D. Germline V gene lookup returns CDR1 SEHNR and CDR2 FQNEAQ (reference sequence). The length of the CDR3 is 12 residues. Deletions cut 0 bases from V and 7 bases from J, with 6 bases between. The CDR3 region has the DNA TGTGCCAGCAGCTTAGCGGGCCATGAAGCTTTCTTT. This translates into CASSLAGHEAFF.

This clone was observed a handful of times. CDR3 amino acids: CASSSLAGISYNEQFF. CDR3 DNA: TGCGCCAGCAGCTCCCTCGCGGGGATCTCCTACAATGAGCAGTTCTTC. The rearrangement joins TRBV5-1 to TRBJ2-1, with D maybe TRBD2 (6 bases). V lost 3 bases to trimming and J lost 0 bases, with 13 bases between them. Looked up from germline, CDR1 is SGHRS and CDR2 is YFSETQ. CDR3 length: 16 amino acids.

This chain uses TRBV7-9 with TRBJ2-5; D gene ambiguous. Trimming took 7 bases from V and 5 from J, leaving 17 bases between them. The germline V gene has CDR1 SEHNR and CDR2 FQNEAQ (reference sequence). This CDR3 comprises 14 residues. This CDR3 is CASTSTESVETQYF. CDR3 nucleotides: TGTGCCAGCACCTCAACCGAAAGTGTGGAGACCCAGTACTTC.

This clone was counted only a few times. This chain joins TRBV7-2 and TRBJ2-2; D is undetermined. Germline V gene sequence: CDR1 SGHTA, CDR2 FQGNSA. The length of the CDR3 is 14 residues. Trimming cost V 1 base and J 7 bases, with 10 bases left between them. CDR3 sequence: CASSLVLLGGELFF. In DNA form, the CDR3 reads TGTGCCAGCAGCTTAGTTCTCTTGGGCGGGGAGCTGTTTTTT.

This clone was detected only a few times. The gene calls are TRBV4-3 and TRBJ2-3; 8 bases map to TRBD1. The V and J ends lost 4 bases and 1 base, in that order; junction bases with no gene match: 7. This CDR3 is 16 amino acids long. Germline lookup yields CDR1 LGHNA and CDR2 YSLEER. The DNA of the CDR3 is TGCGCCAGCAGCCGGGGGACAGGACGCGGCACAGATACGCAGTATTTT. This translates into CASSRGTGRGTDTQYF.

This chain uses TRBV5-1 with TRBJ2-2, with D possibly being TRBD2 (5 bases). In germline, CDR1 is SGHRS, CDR2 YFSETQ. Trimming removed 3 bases from V and 6 bases from J, with 12 bases in between. CDR3 length: 14 amino acids. The CDR3 loop is CASSWPGTPGELFF. CDR3 nucleotides: TGCGCCAGCAGCTGGCCGGGAACCCCCGGGGAGCTGTTTTTT.

The chain has TRBV19 and TRBJ2-3, with a weak D call TRBD2 (5 bases). V was trimmed by 2 bases and J by 6 bases, leaving 18 bases between them. Per germline, CDR1 LNHDA and CDR2 SQIVND (reference sequence). This CDR3 comprises 16 residues. CDR3 DNA sequence: TGTGCCAGTAGTATACAAAGGAGAGGGTATTCGGATACGCAGTATTTT. As protein: CASSIQRRGYSDTQYF.

The rearrangement links TRBV29-1 to TRBJ2-3, with 7 nucleotides matching TRBD2. V was pared by 6 bases and J by 3 bases, with 9 bases of the junction left unmatched. The V gene's germline CDR1 is SQVTM and CDR2 ANQGSEA. The CDR3 sequence is 14 residues long. The CDR3 loop is CSVTPGEGTDTQYF. DNA for the CDR3: TGCAGCGTGACCCCTGGGGAGGGGACAGATACGCAGTATTTT.